Presented here are 21 T cell receptor beta chains from one specimen sequenced in a study of identical twins. TCRdb reanalysed the 5' RACE reads using MiXCR and keeps one entry per CDR3 protein. This table has around 680,000 distinct CDR3 sequences, over 8.5% appearing once. The same sample was also used in a study of yellow fever vaccine responses in identical twins.

The sequencing sample was made of PBMCs. All receptors come from a woman younger than 30 in good health.

The chain employs TRBV7-8 and TRBJ2-3, with 7 bases fitting TRBD2. CDR3 size: 17 residues. The junction had 14 bases not matched to a gene; V was cut back by 6 bases and J by 2 bases. CDR1 SGHVS and CDR2 FQNEAQ come from the germline V gene. CDR3 sequence reads: CASSSTHFGGDTDTQYF. CDR3 DNA: TGTGCCAGCAGTTCCACCCACTTTGGGGGGGACACAGATACGCAGTATTTT.

The J gene is TRBJ2-7, the V gene TRBV5-6; possible D gene TRBD1, 5 bases. Germline V lookup: CDR1 SGHDT, CDR2 YYEEEE. The CDR3 has 15 residues. The V end was cut by 5 bases, the J end by 5 bases, with 20 bases between. This chain's CDR3 is CASSFRVLPPDEQYF. The CDR3 DNA follows: TGTGCCAGCAGTTTCAGGGTCCTACCCCCCGACGAGCAGTACTTC.

This clonotype has at least ten counts. This chain joins TRBV9 and TRBJ2-5, with D tentatively TRBD1 (6 bases). CDR1 is SGDLS and CDR2 is YYNGEE in the germline V gene. V shed 4 bases and J shed 5 bases, with 15 bases lying between them. The CDR3 is made up of 14 amino acids. The CDR3 loop reads CASSPSQGYETQYF. The CDR3 coding sequence is TGTGCCAGCAGCCCCAGCCAGGGGTACGAGACCCAGTACTTC.

The chain links TRBV27 to TRBJ2-1; no clear D. Looked up from germline, CDR1 is MNHEY and CDR2 is SMNVEV (reference sequence). This CDR3 comprises 14 residues. V was cut by 3 bases and J by 9 bases, with 15 bases left in between. CDR3 sequence reads: CASSFNLEEAEQFF. Here the CDR3 DNA reads TGTGCCAGCAGTTTTAATCTAGAAGAGGCTGAGCAGTTCTTC.

This clonotype was seen a handful of times. The CDR3 here is CASSIVGGSGGYEQYF. DNA of the CDR3: TGTGCCAGCAGTATAGTAGGAGGTAGCGGGGGCTACGAGCAGTACTTC. The V gene is TRBV12-3 or TRBV12-4, the J gene TRBJ2-7, with 9 positions matching TRBD2. The V segment lost 5 bases and the J segment 3 bases; nucleotides outside the gene matches: 11. The CDR3 consists of 16 residues.

This clonotype has just a few counts. The chain joins TRBV27 to TRBJ2-3; D is unresolved. The CDR3 has 14 residues. V dropped 4 bases and J dropped 0 bases, with 8 bases sitting between them. Germline V gene data show CDR1 as MNHEY and CDR2 as SMNVEV (reference sequence). The CDR3 coding sequence is TGTGCCAGCAGTTACCCGAGGAGCACAGATACGCAGTATTTT. This encodes CASSYPRSTDTQYF.

This clonotype was picked up many times. V and J are TRBV4-3 and TRBJ2-1; 8 bases align to TRBD2. Losses at the gene ends were 2 bases for V and 0 bases for J; bases not matched to a gene: 3. The CDR3 has 16 amino acids. CDR1 LGHNA and CDR2 YSLEER come from the germline V gene. Here the CDR3 reads CASSQTSGGSYNEQFF. The CDR3 nucleotides are TGCGCCAGCAGCCAAACGAGCGGGGGCTCCTACAATGAGCAGTTCTTC.

A word on this clonotype: Just one base apart from a much larger clone, this may be a read error. The chain employs TRBV28 and TRBJ2-3, with 7 bases identical to TRBD2. In germline, CDR1 is MDHEN, CDR2 SYDVKM. V shed 4 bases and J 2 bases; nucleotides not matched to a gene: 3. The CDR3 loop spans 14 amino acids. CDR3 protein: CASSCRLATDTQYF. In DNA, the CDR3 is TGTGCCAGCAGTTGTCGACTAGCCACAGATACGCAGTATTTT.

This clonotype was observed a few times. The chain employs TRBV5-1 and TRBJ1-6; no firm D call. This CDR3 spans 14 amino acids. CDR1 and CDR2 from the germline V gene are SGHRS and YFSETQ. V gave up 6 bases and J gave up 6 bases, with 13 bases separating them. The CDR3 protein is CASTAGPINSPLHF. As DNA, the CDR3 is TGCGCCAGCACGGCGGGTCCTATTAATTCACCCCTCCACTTT. Full variable domain (rest looked up from reference TRBV5-1 and TRBJ1-6): KAGVTQTPRYLIKTRGQQVTLSCSPISGHRSVSWYQQTPGQGLQFLFEYFSETQRNKGNFPGRFSGRQFSNSRSEMNVSTLELGDSALYLCASTAGPINSPLHFGNGTRLTVT.

V usage is TRBV7-8 and J usage is TRBJ2-2, with D possibly called TRBD1 or TRBD2 (5 bases each). Germline-derived CDR1 and CDR2 are SGHVS and FQNEAQ. The CDR3 loop spans 20 amino acids. Trimming took off 2 bases at V and 3 bases at J, with 25 bases between the two ends. CDR3 in amino acids: CASSLLSWGSPFGDTGELFF. CDR3 coding DNA: TGTGCCAGCAGCTTACTAAGTTGGGGCAGCCCTTTCGGGGACACCGGGGAGCTGTTTTTT. Based on the CDR3 plus reference TRBV7-8 and TRBJ2-2, the full variable domain is GAGVSQSPRYKVAKRGQDVALRCDPISGHVSLFWYQQALGQGPEFLTYFQNEAQLDKSGLPSDRFFAERPEGSVSTLKIQRTQQEDSAVYLCASSLLSWGSPFGDTGELFFGEGSRLTVL.

The J gene is TRBJ2-7, the V gene TRBV7-9; TRBD2 matches at 12 bases. With V trimmed by 5 bases and J by 6 bases, 8 bases remained unmatched. The CDR3 extends over 15 amino acids. The V gene's germline CDR1 is SEHNR and CDR2 FQNEAQ (reference sequence). The CDR3 bases are TGTGCCAGCAGCCCTCGTGGGACTAGCGGGCTCGAGCAGTACTTC. Its protein is CASSPRGTSGLEQYF.

This clonotype was detected only a few times. The J gene is TRBJ2-3, the V gene TRBV7-3, with TRBD2 matching over 8 bases. Unmatched junction bases numbered 13, after V lost 5 bases and J lost 6 bases. Germline V CDR1 and CDR2: SGHTA, FQGTGA. The length of the CDR3 is 16 residues. CDR3 sequence reads: CASSPIGGGLGDTQYF. The CDR3 DNA reads as TGTGCCAGCAGCCCTATCGGGGGGGGGCTGGGGGATACGCAGTATTTT.

The J gene is TRBJ1-5, the V gene TRBV18, with 7 bases identical to TRBD1. V gave up 3 bases and J gave up 2 bases; unmatched junction bases: 7. This CDR3 is built from 16 residues. CDR1 and CDR2 from the germline V gene are KGHSH and LQKENI. CDR3 in DNA: TGTGCCAGCTCACCCAAAGGGGGCGCGGGCAATCAGCCCCAGCATTTT. Translating it yields CASSPKGGAGNQPQHF.

This chain joins TRBV7-2 and TRBJ2-2; possible D gene TRBD2, 7 bases. V was pared by 1 base and J by 6 bases, with 12 bases between. Germline V CDR1 and CDR2: SGHTA, FQGNSA. This CDR3 has 15 residues. CDR3 DNA: TGTGCCAGCAGCTTAGGACGGGGGGCCTCCGGGGAGCTGTTTTTT. Its protein product is CASSLGRGASGELFF.

This clonotype was detected many times. The chain couples TRBV27 to TRBJ2-1, with 8 positions matching TRBD2. Germline CDR1 is MNHEY and CDR2 is SMNVEV (reference sequence). V was pared by 6 bases and J by 4 bases, with 8 bases of the junction left unmatched. This CDR3 region has 15 residues. For the CDR3, the DNA is TGTGCCAGCAGCCCGGGTAGCGGGGTATACAATGAGCAGTTCTTC. This gives the protein CASSPGSGVYNEQFF.

This clonotype has a count of ten or more. The gene calls are TRBV4-1 and TRBJ2-1, with TRBD2 matching 8 bases. This CDR3 region has 16 residues. In germline, CDR1 is MGHRA, CDR2 YSYEKL. J was trimmed by 7 bases and V by 0 bases; bases with no gene match: 8. The CDR3 loop reads CASSQDRRLALNEQFF. CDR3 coding DNA: TGCGCCAGCAGCCAAGATCGGAGACTAGCGTTGAATGAGCAGTTCTTC.

The rearrangement joins TRBV5-5 to TRBJ2-3; TRBD1 matches at 9 bases. With 4 bases clipped from V and 2 bases from J, the junction kept 8 bases outside the gene matches. The germline CDR1 and CDR2 sequences are SGHKS and YYEKEE (reference sequence). The CDR3 totals 16 residues. CDR3 DNA sequence: TGTGCCAGCAGCAACACCGGGACAGGGTCCACAGATACGCAGTATTTT. It translates to CASSNTGTGSTDTQYF.

The genes are TRBV2 and TRBJ2-3; D is uncertain. The CDR3 spans 13 residues. From germline, CDR1 is SNHLY and CDR2 FYNNEI. V lost 4 bases and J lost 6, with 11 bases in between. The CDR3, as DNA: TGTGCCAGCAGTGGTGGACCCCAGGATACGCAGTATTTT. Encoded protein: CASSGGPQDTQYF. Based on the CDR3 plus reference TRBV2 and TRBJ2-3, the full variable domain is EPEVTQTPSHQVTQMGQEVILRCVPISNHLYFYWYRQILGQKVEFLVSFYNNEISEKSEIFDDQFSVERPDGSNFTLKIRSTKLEDSAMYFCASSGGPQDTQYFGPGTRLTVL.

The chain uses TRBV4-3 and TRBJ1-1, with no clear D. The V end lost 0 bases, the J end lost 5 bases, and 10 bases lay between the germline ends. The CDR3 is made up of 14 amino acids. CDR1 and CDR2 (germline): LGHNA, YSLEER. In nucleotides, the CDR3 is TGCGCCAGCAGCCAAGATCGGCTATGGACTGAAGCTTTCTTT. It encodes CASSQDRLWTEAFF.

This clonotype was detected ten times or more. V is TRBV5-1 and J is TRBJ2-7, with D maybe TRBD2 (5 bases). V gave up 4 bases and J gave up 3 bases, with 23 bases separating them. CDR1 is SGHRS and CDR2 is YFSETQ in the germline V gene. This CDR3 has 17 amino acids. The CDR3 is CASSRESLRATFYEQYF. DNA for the CDR3: TGCGCCAGCAGCCGAGAGTCTTTGCGGGCTACTTTCTACGAGCAGTACTTC.

This clonotype has a count of ten or more. The CDR3: CSATRDRDFNEQFF. In DNA form, the CDR3 reads TGCAGTGCTACCCGGGACAGGGACTTCAATGAGCAGTTCTTC. The rearrangement uses TRBV20-1 and TRBJ2-1; 9 positions match TRBD1. CDR3 length: 14 residues. The germline V gene has CDR1 DFQATT and CDR2 SNEGSKA (reference sequence). V trimming: 4 bases; J trimming: 6 bases; junction bases outside the gene matches: 7.